This T cell receptor beta chain derives from a study of shared clonotypes between healthy human individuals. Generated by immunoSEQ multiplex PCR, the TCRdb table keeps only in-frame clones and is missing some. The sample holds roughly 1,500,000 clones, less than 99% seen once. Trimming shortened V by 3 bases and J by 4 bases, and 12 bases separated the two germline ends. The CDR3 has 14 amino acids. From germline, CDR1 is MNHEY and CDR2 SVGAGI. The source material was naive CD4+ T cells sorted from blood. The subset: CD45RA+ positively selected. The clonotype was recovered from a man aged 25 to 40 in good health. The gene calls are TRBV6-5 and TRBJ2-5, with D unresolved. The CDR3 DNA sequence: TGTGCCAGCAGTTATAGCACTATTGGAGAGACCCAGTACTTC. Translating it yields CASSYSTIGETQYF.